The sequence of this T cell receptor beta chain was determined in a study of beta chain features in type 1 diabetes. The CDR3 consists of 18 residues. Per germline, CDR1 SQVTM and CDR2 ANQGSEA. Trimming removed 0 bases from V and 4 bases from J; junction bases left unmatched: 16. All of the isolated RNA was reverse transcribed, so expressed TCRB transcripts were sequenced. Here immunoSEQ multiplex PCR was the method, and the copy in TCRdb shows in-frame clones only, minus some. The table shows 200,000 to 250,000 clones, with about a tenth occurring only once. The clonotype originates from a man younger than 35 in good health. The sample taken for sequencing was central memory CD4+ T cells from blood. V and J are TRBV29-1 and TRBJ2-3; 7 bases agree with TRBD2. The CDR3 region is CSVEDWGRRESYADTQYF. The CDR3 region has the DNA TGCAGCGTTGAAGATTGGGGGAGGCGGGAGTCATACGCAGATACGCAGTATTTT.